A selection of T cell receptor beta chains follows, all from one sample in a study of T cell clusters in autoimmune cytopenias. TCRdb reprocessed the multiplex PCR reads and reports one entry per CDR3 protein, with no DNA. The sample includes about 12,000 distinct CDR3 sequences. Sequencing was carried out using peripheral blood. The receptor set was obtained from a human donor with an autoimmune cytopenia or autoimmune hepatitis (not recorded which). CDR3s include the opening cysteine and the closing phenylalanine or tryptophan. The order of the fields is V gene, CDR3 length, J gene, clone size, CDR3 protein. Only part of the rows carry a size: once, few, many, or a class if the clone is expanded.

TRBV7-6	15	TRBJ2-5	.	CASSAGRLVVGTQYF
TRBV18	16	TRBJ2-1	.	CASSPVGTGSYNEQFF
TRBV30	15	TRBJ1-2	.	CAWSALGQGVSGYTF
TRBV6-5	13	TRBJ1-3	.	CASSQLRQGTIYF
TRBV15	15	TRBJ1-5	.	CATSRDMTGIWPQHF
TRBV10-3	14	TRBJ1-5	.	CAISPGQGYQPQHF
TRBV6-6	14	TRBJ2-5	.	CASSYSHGMETQYF
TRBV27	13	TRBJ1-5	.	CASSLSRDQPQHF
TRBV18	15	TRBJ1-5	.	CASSPTGARNQPQHF
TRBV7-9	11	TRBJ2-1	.	CASSDRQDLFF
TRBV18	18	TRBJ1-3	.	CASSPQADTLISGNTIYF
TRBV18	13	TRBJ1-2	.	CASSQDKNYGYTF
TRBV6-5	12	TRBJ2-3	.	CASSRTTDTQYF
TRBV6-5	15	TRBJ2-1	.	CASRGSGRIDNEQFF
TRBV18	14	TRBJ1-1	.	CASSPSQGDTEAFF
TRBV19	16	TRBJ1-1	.	CASSTPSGGLNTEAFF
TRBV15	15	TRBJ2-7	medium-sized	CATSLGSSSSYEQYF
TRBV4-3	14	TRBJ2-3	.	CASSQDGVVGTQYF
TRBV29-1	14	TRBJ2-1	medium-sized	CSVGIAGSYNEQFF
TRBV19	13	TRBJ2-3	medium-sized	CASSMGRADTQYF
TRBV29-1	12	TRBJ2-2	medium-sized	CSVDRGPGELFF
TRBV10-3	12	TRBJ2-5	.	CAIRAEGETQYF
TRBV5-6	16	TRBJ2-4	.	CASSSTLDRVKNIQYF
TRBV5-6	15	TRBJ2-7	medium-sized	CASSRTGTATYEQYF
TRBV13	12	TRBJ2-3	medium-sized	CASSPWGKTQYF
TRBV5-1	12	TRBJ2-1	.	CASSFGGDEQFF
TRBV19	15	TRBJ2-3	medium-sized	CASSRGGKYTDTQYF
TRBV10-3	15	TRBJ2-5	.	CAISGLAGIQETQYF